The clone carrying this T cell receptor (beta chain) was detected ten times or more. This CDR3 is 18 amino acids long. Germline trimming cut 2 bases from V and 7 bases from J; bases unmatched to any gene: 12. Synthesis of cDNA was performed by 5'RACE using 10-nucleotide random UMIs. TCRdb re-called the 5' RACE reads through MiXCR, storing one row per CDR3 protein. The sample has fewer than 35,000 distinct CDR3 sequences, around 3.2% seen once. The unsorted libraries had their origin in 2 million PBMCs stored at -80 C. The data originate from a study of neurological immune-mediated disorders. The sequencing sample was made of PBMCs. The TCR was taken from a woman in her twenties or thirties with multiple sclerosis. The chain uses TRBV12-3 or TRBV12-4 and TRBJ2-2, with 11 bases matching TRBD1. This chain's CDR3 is CASSLNLGTGGIGGELFF. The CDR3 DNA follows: TGTGCCAGCAGTTTAAATCTAGGGACAGGGGGAATTGGCGGGGAGCTGTTTTTT.